These 18 T cell receptor beta chains were sequenced from one sample in a study of CD8+ T cells in alopecia areata. cDNA serving as the sequencing template came from extracted, reverse transcribed RNA. TCRdb keeps only in-frame clones here, not all; method: immunoSEQ multiplex PCR. The sample includes some 150,000 clones, more than 55% of them seen just once. The sequenced sample consisted of CD8+ T cells sorted from blood. These TCRs come from a human donor in good health.

There are a few counts of this clone. The gene calls are TRBV2 and TRBJ2-1; D is uncertain. The V gene's germline CDR1 is SNHLY and CDR2 FYNNEI. This CDR3 contains 14 residues. V shed 0 bases and J shed 6 bases, with 9 bases lying between them. CDR3 sequence: CASSEALRANEQFF. Written as DNA, the CDR3 is TGTGCCAGCAGTGAAGCGCTTCGGGCCAATGAGCAGTTCTTC.

This clone was counted only a few times. The chain has TRBV29-1 and TRBJ2-7; the D is unclear. The germline V gene has CDR1 SQVTM and CDR2 ANQGSEA. The ends were cut back, 6 bases at V and 3 bases at J, with 18 bases in the middle. The CDR3 is 14 amino acids. CDR3 in amino acids: CSVAGPRDGYEQYF. The CDR3 DNA is TGCAGCGTCGCAGGCCCAAGGGATGGCTACGAGCAGTACTTC.

About this clone itself: One junction end does not reproduce the germline sequence, and a read error may be involved. The chain recombines TRBV4-1 with TRBJ2-5; TRBD2 matches 11 bases. The end of the DNA fits TRBJ2-7 better, so the J call may be wrong. This CDR3 has 16 amino acids. Germline lookup yields CDR1 MGHRA and CDR2 YSYEKL. Written as DNA, the CDR3 is TGTGCCAGCAGCCAAGATGGGACTAGCGGCTCCTACGAGCAGTACTTC. Its protein product is CASSQDGTSGSYEQYF.

DNA for the CDR3: TGCAGCGTTGAGTCCAGGTACAATGAGCAGTTCTTC. This encodes CSVESRYNEQFF. The chain employs TRBV29-1 and TRBJ2-1; no clear D. The CDR3 is 12 residues long. V shed 3 bases and J shed 4 bases, with 7 bases lying between them. Germline assignment: CDR1 SQVTM and CDR2 ANQGSEA.

V is TRBV6-5 and J is TRBJ1-1; 7 bases agree with TRBD1. The CDR3 has 14 amino acids. Looked up from germline, CDR1 is MNHEY and CDR2 is SVGAGI. J lost 4 bases, V lost 5 bases, and 7 bases had no gene match. This CDR3 is CASSLQGGGTEAFF. The CDR3 coding sequence is TGTGCCAGCAGTCTCCAGGGGGGTGGCACTGAAGCTTTCTTT.

This chain uses TRBV4-2 with TRBJ2-1, with TRBD2 as a possible D gene (6 bases). The V end was cut by 4 bases, the J end by 2 bases, with 24 bases between. Germline lookup yields CDR1 LGHNA and CDR2 YNFKEQ. This CDR3 is built from 19 residues. The CDR3 nucleotides read TGTGCCAGCAGCCGCGACCCCCGACTTTCGGGAGAACCCTACAATGAGCAGTTCTTC. This codes for CASSRDPRLSGEPYNEQFF.

The rearrangement links TRBV6-1 to TRBJ2-1; no reliable D call. From germline, CDR1 is MNHNS and CDR2 SASEGT. The CDR3 sequence is 15 residues long. Trimming pared 3 bases from V and 6 bases from J, leaving 15 bases between. The CDR3 sequence is CASSDGPPSSNEQFF. CDR3 nucleotides: TGTGCCAGCAGTGACGGGCCCCCGAGCTCCAATGAGCAGTTCTTC.

This chain links TRBV5-6 with TRBJ2-7; D is possibly TRBD2 (6 bases). The CDR3 totals 14 residues. Trimming took off 1 base at V and 2 bases at J, with 10 bases between the two ends. Per the germline V gene, CDR1 is SGHDT and CDR2 is YYEEEE. The CDR3 nucleotides are TGTGCCAGCAGCTTGAGAGGGAGGACCTACGAGCAGTACTTC. It is translated as CASSLRGRTYEQYF.

The chain recombines TRBV15 with TRBJ2-5; no clear D gene. The V gene's germline CDR1 is LNHNV and CDR2 YYDKDF (reference sequence). This CDR3 has 12 amino acids. Trimming left V 3 bases short and J 1 base short, with 3 bases between. CDR3 nucleotides: TGTGCCACCAGCAGCGTCCAAGAGACCCAGTACTTC. Its translation: CATSSVQETQYF.

The genes are TRBV6-1 and TRBJ2-6; D is ambiguous. Trimming shortened V by 0 bases and J by 9 bases, and 18 bases separated the two germline ends. CDR3 length: 17 residues. Germline V gene data show CDR1 as MNHNS and CDR2 as SASEGT. CDR3 region: CASSEAPEPSAGNVLTF. Written as DNA, the CDR3 is TGTGCCAGCAGTGAAGCGCCAGAACCCTCCGCAGGCAACGTCCTGACTTTC.

The V gene is TRBV11-2, the J gene TRBJ2-1, with 10 bases lining up with TRBD1. J was trimmed by 5 bases and V by 3 bases; bases with no gene match: 4. This CDR3 region has 15 residues. The V gene's germline CDR1 is SGHAT and CDR2 FQNNGV. CDR3 DNA: TGTGCCAGCAGCTTCGACAGGGGGCTCGACAATGAGCAGTTCTTC. Its protein product is CASSFDRGLDNEQFF.

The chain recombines TRBV5-6 with TRBJ2-7; unclear D gene. There are 13 residues in the CDR3. Trimming shortened V by 2 bases and J by 5 bases, and 11 bases separated the two germline ends. Germline V gives CDR1 SGHDT, CDR2 YYEEEE. The CDR3 sequence is CASSFRPADEQYF. The CDR3 nucleotides are TGTGCCAGCAGCTTCCGCCCCGCGGACGAGCAGTACTTC.

The rearrangement uses TRBV28 and TRBJ1-2; the D gene is possibly TRBD1 (6 bases). The germline gives CDR1 MDHEN, CDR2 SYDVKM. V lost 5 bases and J 5 bases, leaving 12 bases between the germline ends. The CDR3 is 13 residues long. CDR3 protein: CASSLEGGYGYTF. Here the CDR3 DNA reads TGTGCCAGCAGTCTCGAGGGGGGGTATGGCTACACCTTC.

The chain recombines TRBV6-5 with TRBJ1-2; a weak D match, TRBD1 (5 bases). Looked up from germline, CDR1 is MNHEY and CDR2 is SVGAGI. The CDR3 length is 15 residues. V was pared by 2 bases and J by 6 bases, with 16 bases between. CDR3 bases: TGTGCCAGCAGTTACGGAAGGGGAGACCCGGATGGCTACACCTTC. It specifies CASSYGRGDPDGYTF.

In its sample, this clone was seen once. The V call is TRBV25-1, the J call TRBJ2-1; D unclear. The germline V gene encodes CDR1 MGHDK and CDR2 SYGVNS. The CDR3 consists of 10 residues. Trimming shortened V by 3 bases and J by 6 bases, and 0 bases separated the two germline ends. The CDR3 region is CASSDNEQFF. The CDR3 bases are TGTGCCAGCAGTGACAATGAGCAGTTCTTC.

Only a few counts were recorded for this clone. CDR3 amino acids: CASVHPADEKLFF. Written as DNA, the CDR3 is TGTGCCTCCGTTCACCCCGCTGATGAAAAACTGTTTTTT. This chain connects TRBV7-9 to TRBJ1-4; the D is unclear. The CDR3 extends over 13 amino acids. The ends were cut back, 11 bases at V and 6 bases at J, with 16 bases in the middle. Germline V gives CDR1 SEHNR, CDR2 FQNEAQ (reference sequence).

The chain recombines TRBV7-9 with TRBJ2-1; 13 nucleotides line up with TRBD2. The germline gives CDR1 SEHNR, CDR2 FQNEAQ (reference sequence). The trim removed 6 bases at V and 2 bases at J, leaving 4 bases unmatched. This CDR3 contains 16 residues. The CDR3 is CASSSGLAGPYNEQFF. In nucleotides, the CDR3 is TGTGCCAGCAGTTCGGGACTAGCGGGACCCTACAATGAGCAGTTCTTC.

The rearrangement uses TRBV29-1 and TRBJ2-2; a possible D gene is TRBD2 (6 bases). This CDR3 region has 15 residues. Trimming left V 1 base short and J 5 bases short, with 14 bases between. Germline CDR1 is SQVTM and CDR2 is ANQGSEA. The CDR3 loop is CSVEVRGKGTGELFF. CDR3 DNA: TGCAGCGTTGAAGTCCGGGGGAAGGGGACCGGGGAGCTGTTTTTT.